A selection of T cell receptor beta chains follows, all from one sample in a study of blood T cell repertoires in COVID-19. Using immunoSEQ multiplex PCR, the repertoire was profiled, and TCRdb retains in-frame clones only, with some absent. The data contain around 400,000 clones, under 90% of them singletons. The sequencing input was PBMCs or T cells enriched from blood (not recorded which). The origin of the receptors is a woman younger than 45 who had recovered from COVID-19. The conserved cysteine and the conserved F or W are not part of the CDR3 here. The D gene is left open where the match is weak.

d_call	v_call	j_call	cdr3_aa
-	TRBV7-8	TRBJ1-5	ASSLGPNQPQH
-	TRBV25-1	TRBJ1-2	ASSEGPGTLYGYT
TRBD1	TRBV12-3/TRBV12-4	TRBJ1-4	ASSWGTGGLF
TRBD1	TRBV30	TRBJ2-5	AWSFWGQGMETQY
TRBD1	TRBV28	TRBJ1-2	ASSLWAGGLNYGYT
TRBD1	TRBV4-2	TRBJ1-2	ASSQTGANYGYT
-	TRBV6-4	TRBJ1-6	ASSERDLFNSPLH
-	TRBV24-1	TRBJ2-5	ATSDPRDPKETQY
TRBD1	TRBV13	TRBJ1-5	ASSLGGGDQPQH
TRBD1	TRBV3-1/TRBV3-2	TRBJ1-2	ASSQADRGPLYGYT
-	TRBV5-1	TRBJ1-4	ASNGGSGEKLF
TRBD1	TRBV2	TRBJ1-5	ASTRGVGQPQH
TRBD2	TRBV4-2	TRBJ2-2	ASSRTSGGNTGELF
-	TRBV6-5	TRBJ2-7	ASSYSTTGHSYEQY
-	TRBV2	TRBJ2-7	ASSEDRGEQY
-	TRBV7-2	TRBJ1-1	VSSSNRDLEAF
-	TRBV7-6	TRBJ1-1	ASSLGRNTEAF
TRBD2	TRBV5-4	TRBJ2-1	ASSLGGSGRVDEQF
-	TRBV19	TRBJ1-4	ASSFGRGEKLF
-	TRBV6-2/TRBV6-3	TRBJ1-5	ASSGSRRGLVQPQH
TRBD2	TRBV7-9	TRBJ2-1	ASSLGVTSRDEQF
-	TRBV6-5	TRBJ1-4	ASKQGYGEKLF